This T cell receptor (beta chain) was recovered during a study of cytomegalovirus exposure and HLA in healthy donors. With 60 Vbeta and 13 Jbeta primers, the PCR was carried out. The assay was immunoSEQ multiplex PCR, and TCRdb's table has in-frame clones only and misses some. Here the sample spans approximately 150,000 clones, about 80% being singletons. The CDR3 runs to 16 residues. Losses at the gene ends were 2 bases for V and 1 base for J; bases not matched to a gene: 8. Germline CDR1 SNHLY, CDR2 FYNNEI. This clone has a handful of counts. The sequencing input was PBMCs. The rearrangement joins TRBV2 to TRBJ2-7; 7 bases fit TRBD2. The sequence came from a woman aged 55-70 years in good health and CMV-seropositive. CDR3 residues: CASSERDYRMSYEQYF. The CDR3 region has the DNA TGTGCCAGCAGTGAACGGGACTATCGAATGTCCTACGAGCAGTACTTC.